Following are 32 T cell receptor beta chains from one sample sequenced in a study of naive and memory T cell subsets. Study-level points and caveats: Especially in CD8 cells, naive repertoires contained a few larger clonotypes, possibly CD45RA-re-expressing memory cells.

These receptors have no identified antigens. Two oligonucleotides, mixed equimolar, formed the beta constant-region primer covering TRBC1 and TRBC2. The ligated cDNA underwent four PCR rounds using SP2 and nested alpha and beta constant-region primers. In TCRdb, the UMI-ligation and nested PCR reads were re-called with MiXCR into one record per CDR3 protein. The sample comprises about 150,000 distinct CDR3 sequences, 22% of which are singletons, and 0.11% rests with the top ten. Input material: naive CD4+ T cells from blood. These receptors came from a human donor in good health.

This clonotype has a handful of counts. The rearrangement links TRBV6-5 to TRBJ1-3; D may be TRBD1 (5 bases). Trimming took off 6 bases at V and 2 bases at J, with 14 bases between the two ends. The CDR3 runs to 15 residues. In germline, CDR1 is MNHEY, CDR2 SVGAGI. The CDR3 DNA sequence: TGTGCCAGCAGACTAACCGGGACCCCTGGAAACACCATATATTTT. Protein sequence: CASRLTGTPGNTIYF.

This clonotype occurred many times. The rearrangement uses TRBV14 and TRBJ2-7, with TRBD2 identical over 7 bases. The length of the CDR3 is 15 residues. Germline trimming cut 5 bases from V and 1 base from J; bases unmatched to any gene: 8. CDR1 and CDR2 from the germline V gene are SGHDN and FVKESK. The CDR3 is CASSEWGGFSYEQYF. CDR3 nucleotide sequence: TGTGCCAGCAGCGAGTGGGGGGGGTTTTCCTACGAGCAGTACTTC.

The table lists this clonotype with a few counts. The chain couples TRBV2 to TRBJ2-2, with D possibly being TRBD1 (5 bases). The V and J ends lost 1 base and 4 bases respectively, with 10 bases between them. The CDR3 sequence is 15 residues long. Germline values: CDR1 SNHLY, CDR2 FYNNEI. CDR3 sequence (DNA): TGTGCCAGCAGTGAAGTAGGGGCAGTCACCGGGGAGCTGTTTTTT. Translated, it gives CASSEVGAVTGELFF.

This clonotype has ten or more counts. This chain links TRBV18 with TRBJ2-7; 12 bases match TRBD1. After removal of 0 bases from V and 4 bases from J, the junction contained 4 bases not matched to a gene. In germline, CDR1 is KGHSH, CDR2 LQKENI. The CDR3 contains 16 residues. CDR3 sequence: CASSPPSGQGAYEQYF. CDR3 in DNA: TGTGCCAGCTCACCACCGTCGGGACAGGGGGCGTACGAGCAGTACTTC.

The V call is TRBV3-1, the J call TRBJ1-3; D is uncertain. Trimming stripped 1 base from V and 1 base from J, with 8 bases between. Germline CDR1 and CDR2: LGHDT and YNNKEL (reference sequence). The CDR3 covers 15 residues. CDR3 DNA: TGTGCCAGCAGCCAAGCCGGACGGTCTGGAAACACCATATATTTT. Translating it yields CASSQAGRSGNTIYF.

This clonotype was recorded many times. The chain carries TRBV6-6 and TRBJ2-4; D gene ambiguous. With 5 bases removed from V and 0 bases from J, the gap between germline ends came to 8 bases. Germline V gene sequence: CDR1 MNHNY, CDR2 SVGAGI (reference sequence). The CDR3 consists of 14 residues. The CDR3, as DNA: TGTGCCAGCAGTCCCGGGCCAGCCAAAAACATTCAGTACTTC. Its protein product is CASSPGPAKNIQYF.

The chain joins TRBV14 to TRBJ2-3; 7 positions match TRBD1. Germline CDR1 is SGHDN and CDR2 is FVKESK. J was trimmed by 2 bases and V by 1 base; bases with no gene match: 9. The CDR3 is 17 residues long. The CDR3 protein is CASSQGLRTGNTDTQYF. In DNA, the CDR3 is TGTGCCAGCAGCCAAGGGTTGCGGACAGGTAACACAGATACGCAGTATTTT.

This clonotype appeared a few times. The chain joins TRBV7-6 to TRBJ2-7, with 8 positions matching TRBD1. Germline loops: CDR1 SGHVS, CDR2 FNYEAQ. After removal of 5 bases from V and 3 bases from J, the junction contained 6 bases not matched to a gene. The CDR3 spans 14 residues. The CDR3 DNA follows: TGTGCCAGCAGCCGCAGGACAGGGAACTACGAGCAGTACTTC. It codes for CASSRRTGNYEQYF.

This clonotype has just a few counts. V gene TRBV14 combines with J gene TRBJ1-1; possibly TRBD1 for D (5 bases). The CDR3 is made up of 14 amino acids. V lost 1 base and J 6 bases, leaving 12 bases between the germline ends. CDR1 and CDR2 from the germline V gene are SGHDN and FVKESK. CDR3 sequence (DNA): TGTGCCAGCAGCCAAGTCATAGGGGCTCCTGAAGCTTTCTTT. Translated: CASSQVIGAPEAFF. Combining the CDR3 with reference TRBV14 and TRBJ1-1 gives the whole variable domain EAGVTQFPSHSVIEKGQTVTLRCDPISGHDNLYWYRRVMGKEIKFLLHFVKESKQDESGMPNNRFLAERTGGTYSTLKVQPAELEDSGVYFCASSQVIGAPEAFFGQGTRLTVV.

The CDR3: CASSLVREGRDTQYF. In DNA, the CDR3 is TGTGCCAGCAGCTTAGTGCGGGAGGGCAGAGATACGCAGTATTTT. This rearrangement joins TRBV11-2 to TRBJ2-3, with 9 bases that match TRBD2. The CDR3 covers 15 residues. The V and J ends lost 1 base and 5 bases, in that order; junction bases with no gene match: 4. Germline V gives CDR1 SGHAT, CDR2 FQNNGV.

This clonotype has just a few counts. The rearrangement uses TRBV11-2 and TRBJ2-7, with D hard to call. V was cut by 7 bases and J by 2 bases, with 15 bases left in between. The CDR3 is 14 amino acids. Germline V gene sequence: CDR1 SGHAT, CDR2 FQNNGV. CDR3 DNA sequence: TGTGCCAGCACGACGATAGGACGGACCTACGAGCAGTACTTC. Translating it yields CASTTIGRTYEQYF.

The chain carries TRBV20-1 and TRBJ1-5; 7 bases match TRBD1. The CDR3 contains 16 residues. Looked up from germline, CDR1 is DFQATT and CDR2 is SNEGSKA (reference sequence). The V and J ends lost 4 bases and 0 bases, in that order; junction bases with no gene match: 9. CDR3 protein: CSAIEGRGGSNQPQHF. The CDR3 DNA sequence: TGCAGTGCTATAGAGGGCAGGGGGGGTAGCAATCAGCCCCAGCATTTT.

This clonotype showed up many times. This chain joins TRBV5-5 and TRBJ2-6; the D gene is possibly TRBD1 (6 bases). Trimming removed 2 bases at V and 0 bases at J, with 18 bases between. The CDR3 extends over 19 amino acids. Germline CDR1 is SGHKS and CDR2 is YYEKEE (reference sequence). This chain's CDR3 is CASSFTGHKRNSGANVLTF. The CDR3 region has the DNA TGTGCCAGCAGCTTTACAGGGCACAAGCGTAACTCTGGGGCCAACGTCCTGACTTTC.

This clonotype was recorded a few times. J is TRBJ2-4 and V is TRBV6-5, with no clear D. CDR1 is MNHEY, CDR2 SVGAGI, per germline. V shed 5 bases and J shed 9 bases, with 11 bases lying between them. This CDR3 has 12 residues. CDR3 region: CASSRESGIQYF. The DNA for the CDR3 is TGTGCCAGCAGTCGCGAGTCCGGCATTCAGTACTTC.

The V and J genes are TRBV13 and TRBJ2-7; D perhaps matches TRBD1 (6 bases). V shed 4 bases and J shed 0 bases, with 28 bases lying between them. Looked up from germline, CDR1 is PRHDT and CDR2 is FYEKMQ (reference sequence). The CDR3 is made up of 20 amino acids. This chain's CDR3 is CASSSRTAYWSRESSYEQYF. The CDR3 nucleotides are TGTGCCAGCAGCTCTAGGACAGCTTACTGGAGTCGTGAGAGCTCCTACGAGCAGTACTTC.

This clonotype was picked up a small number of times. This chain links TRBV7-2 with TRBJ1-5, with 7 nucleotides matching TRBD1. Germline trimming cut 2 bases from V and 5 bases from J; bases unmatched to any gene: 6. This CDR3 has 15 residues. Germline CDR1 and CDR2: SGHTA and FQGNSA. CDR3 loop: CASSLRGPGDQPQHF. CDR3 sequence (DNA): TGTGCCAGCAGCTTAAGGGGGCCAGGGGATCAGCCCCAGCATTTT.

The J gene is TRBJ2-1, the V gene TRBV5-1, with TRBD2 matching over 10 bases. V lost 0 bases and J lost 7; bases outside the gene matches: 7. The V gene's germline CDR1 is SGHRS and CDR2 YFSETQ. This CDR3 region has 16 residues. CDR3 DNA: TGCGCCAGCAGCTTGGGCCGGCTAGCGGGAGATAATGAGCAGTTCTTC. Protein sequence: CASSLGRLAGDNEQFF.

The J gene is TRBJ1-1, the V gene TRBV3-1, with 7 bases fitting TRBD1. From germline, CDR1 is LGHDT and CDR2 YNNKEL (reference sequence). The CDR3 contains 17 residues. J gave up 2 bases and V 0 bases, and 9 bases lay outside the gene matches. The CDR3 reads CASSQEGQIILNTEAFF. The CDR3 DNA follows: TGTGCCAGCAGCCAAGAGGGACAGATTATACTTAACACTGAAGCTTTCTTT.

V is TRBV12-3 or TRBV12-4 and J is TRBJ1-4; weak D call: TRBD1 (5 bases). The V gene lost 5 bases and the J gene lost 3 bases, with 10 bases spanning the gap. The length of the CDR3 is 14 residues. The CDR3 protein is CASSAGGSNEKLFF. In DNA, the CDR3 is TGTGCCAGCAGTGCCGGGGGGTCTAATGAAAAACTGTTTTTT.

The chain joins TRBV20-1 to TRBJ2-1; 14 bases align to TRBD2. V lost 0 bases and J lost 8; bases outside the gene matches: 6. Germline CDR1 reads DFQATT; CDR2 reads SNEGSKA (reference sequence). The CDR3 has 16 amino acids. The CDR3 nucleotides read TGCAGTGCTAGAGATCGACTAGCGGGAGGGCGGGATGAGCAGTTCTTC. The encoded protein is CSARDRLAGGRDEQFF.

This clonotype has only a few counts. This chain links TRBV4-3 with TRBJ2-7, with unresolved D. V dropped 0 bases and J dropped 7 bases, with 10 bases sitting between them. The germline gives CDR1 LGHNA, CDR2 YSLEER. CDR3 length: 13 residues. The chain's CDR3 is CASSQEGLGEQYF. The CDR3 DNA sequence: TGCGCCAGCAGCCAAGAGGGTCTAGGGGAGCAGTACTTC.

This clonotype was detected many times. Written as DNA, the CDR3 is TGTGCCAGCAGTTTACAAGCGGGAGGACAGTACTTC. Protein: CASSLQAGGQYF. The chain carries TRBV12-3 or TRBV12-4 and TRBJ2-7, with TRBD2 identical over 9 bases. V lost 2 bases to trimming and J lost 10 bases; unmatched junction nucleotides: 3. This CDR3 region has 12 residues.

Comments on this clonotype: An end of the junction differs from the germline gene, which may be a read error. J is TRBJ2-7 and V is TRBV18; D is unclear. Per the germline V gene, CDR1 is KGHSH and CDR2 is LQKENI. The CDR3 spans 15 residues. CDR3 sequence: CDSSPPSRFSYEQYF. The CDR3 nucleotides read TGTGACAGCTCACCACCGTCCCGTTTCTCCTACGAGCAGTACTTC.

The genes are TRBV9 and TRBJ2-5, with a tentative D call TRBD1 (5 bases). CDR1 and CDR2 (germline): SGDLS, YYNGEE. The CDR3 covers 15 residues. V was clipped by 2 bases and J by 4 bases, with 15 bases between them. The DNA of the CDR3 is TGTGCCAGCAGCGTTAGGGGCGACGTTCGAGAGACCCAGTACTTC. Translating it yields CASSVRGDVRETQYF. Full variable domain (rest looked up from reference TRBV9 and TRBJ2-5): DSGVTQTPKHLITATGQRVTLRCSPRSGDLSVYWYQQSLDQGLQFLIQYYNGEERAKGNILERFSAQQFPDLHSELNLSSLELGDSALYFCASSVRGDVRETQYFGPGTRLLVL.

The table lists this clonotype with a count of one. The chain employs TRBV7-2 and TRBJ2-1, with no clear D. The V gene's germline CDR1 is SGHTA and CDR2 FQGNSA. The CDR3 length is 16 residues. Between the trimmed V and J ends, which lost 0 bases and 2 bases, there was a span of 11 bases. CDR3 nucleotides: TGTGCCAGCAGCTTAGCTGGCGGCAGGACCTACAATGAGCAGTTCTTC. Translation: CASSLAGGRTYNEQFF. Complete variable domain (other parts from reference TRBV7-2 and TRBJ2-1): GAGVSQSPSNKVTEKGKDVELRCDPISGHTALYWYRQSLGQGLEFLIYFQGNSAPDKSGLPSDRFSAERTGGSVSTLTIQRTQQEDSAVYLCASSLAGGRTYNEQFFGPGTRLTVL.

There are a few counts of this clonotype. The genes are TRBV28 and TRBJ2-5; perhaps TRBD1 as D (6 bases). CDR1 and CDR2 from the germline V gene are MDHEN and SYDVKM. Trimming took off 1 base at V and 3 bases at J, with 12 bases between the two ends. This CDR3 contains 15 residues. The CDR3 nucleotides read TGTGCCAGCAGTTTATTACGGACAGCTGAAGAGACCCAGTACTTC. Its translation is CASSLLRTAEETQYF. The complete variable domain, with remaining parts taken from reference TRBV28 and TRBJ2-5, reads DVKVTQSSRYLVKRTGEKVFLECVQDMDHENMFWYRQDPGLGLRLIYFSYDVKMKEKGDIPEGYSVSREKKERFSLILESASTNQTSMYLCASSLLRTAEETQYFGPGTRLLVL.

V usage is TRBV13 and J usage is TRBJ2-1, with 10 positions matching TRBD2. V was pared by 5 bases and J by 8 bases, with 9 bases of the junction left unmatched. Germline V gene sequence: CDR1 PRHDT, CDR2 FYEKMQ (reference sequence). This CDR3 has 15 amino acids. The CDR3 DNA follows: TGTGCCAGCAGCGTCGTCACTAGCGGGATCCATGAGCAGTTCTTC. Its translation: CASSVVTSGIHEQFF.

This clonotype was counted at least ten times. This chain joins TRBV20-1 and TRBJ2-1; D unclear. The germline V gene has CDR1 DFQATT and CDR2 SNEGSKA (reference sequence). Trimming shortened V by 5 bases and J by 1 base, and 9 bases separated the two germline ends. CDR3 size: 13 residues. CDR3 sequence reads: CSAPKASYNEQFF. The CDR3 DNA sequence: TGCAGTGCTCCTAAGGCGTCCTACAATGAGCAGTTCTTC.

This chain links TRBV6-1 with TRBJ1-1, with 7 nucleotides matching TRBD1. This CDR3 region has 15 residues. With V trimmed by 5 bases and J by 4 bases, 10 bases remained unmatched. The germline CDR1 and CDR2 sequences are MNHNS and SASEGT. CDR3 nucleotides: TGTGCCAGCAGTTTCGGACAGGAGGTATCCACTGAAGCTTTCTTT. Amino acids: CASSFGQEVSTEAFF.

This clonotype was detected a few times. The J gene is TRBJ2-1, the V gene TRBV10-3; D is unresolved. Germline CDR1 reads ENHRY; CDR2 reads SYGVKD. V gave up 5 bases and J gave up 5 bases, with 13 bases separating them. This CDR3 has 14 amino acids. The CDR3 coding sequence is TGTGCCATCAGTTCCGGACCAACCGACAATGAGCAGTTCTTC. Amino acids: CAISSGPTDNEQFF.

J is TRBJ2-1 and V is TRBV6-5; 9 bases are shared with TRBD2. The CDR3 loop spans 14 amino acids. Trimming at V came to 6 bases and at J to 6 bases, leaving 6 bases not matched to a gene. Germline values: CDR1 MNHEY, CDR2 SVGAGI. This CDR3 reads CASRGAGGVNEQFF. Here the CDR3 DNA reads TGTGCCAGCAGAGGGGCGGGAGGGGTCAATGAGCAGTTCTTC.

This clonotype was detected only a few times. The chain has TRBV28 and TRBJ2-3; D possibly matches TRBD1 or TRBD2 (5 bases each). Germline V gene data show CDR1 as MDHEN and CDR2 as SYDVKM. The CDR3 extends over 15 amino acids. V lost 4 bases and J 2 bases, leaving 13 bases between the germline ends. CDR3 protein: CASSSSGTYTDTQYF. The CDR3 region has the DNA TGTGCCAGCAGTTCCTCCGGGACGTACACAGATACGCAGTATTTT.